The 27 T cell receptor beta chains below were found in one sample sequenced in a study of blood T cell repertoires in COVID-19. TCRdb keeps only in-frame clones here, not all; method: immunoSEQ multiplex PCR. The sample gives more than 200,000 clones, approximately 84% of which show up once; nearly 4.5% is in the top ten. Sequencing was carried out using peripheral blood. Receptors were obtained from a middle-aged man with acute or convalescent COVID-19.

This chain connects TRBV27 to TRBJ1-2, with D perhaps matching TRBD1 (5 bases). The V and J ends lost 1 base and 2 bases respectively, with 8 bases between them. The V gene's germline CDR1 is MNHEY and CDR2 SMNVEV (reference sequence). This CDR3 is built from 14 residues. CDR3 sequence: CASSLWGSNYGYTF. The CDR3, as DNA: TGTGCCAGCAGTTTATGGGGCAGCAACTATGGCTACACCTTC.

CDR3 loop: CASILQTNTGELFF. The DNA for the CDR3 is TGTGCCAGCATCCTACAGACAAACACCGGGGAGCTGTTTTTT. The V and J genes are TRBV5-6 and TRBJ2-2; D unclear. From germline, CDR1 is SGHDT and CDR2 YYEEEE. The CDR3 is made up of 14 amino acids. V lost 6 bases and J 2 bases, leaving 11 bases between the germline ends.

In its sample, this clone was seen once. This sequence joins TRBV18 and TRBJ1-1; TRBD1 matches 7 bases. There are 12 residues in the CDR3. With 4 bases clipped from V and 11 bases from J, the junction kept 7 bases outside the gene matches. Germline assignment: CDR1 KGHSH and CDR2 LQKENI. The CDR3 DNA sequence: TGTGCCAGCTCACTTACCGACAGGGTGGCTTTCTTT. Its translation is CASSLTDRVAFF.

The chain couples TRBV5-1 to TRBJ1-2; no clear D. Germline CDR1 reads SGHRS; CDR2 reads YFSETQ. The V gene lost 4 bases and the J gene lost 6 bases, with 16 bases spanning the gap. The CDR3 runs to 14 residues. The CDR3 loop reads CASSRSSAVDGYTF. The CDR3 DNA follows: TGCGCCAGCAGCCGTTCCAGTGCGGTAGATGGCTACACCTTC.

This clone was picked up one time. The CDR3: CASSPGTGTNTEAFF. For the CDR3, the DNA is TGCGCCAGCAGTCCCGGGACAGGGACGAACACTGAAGCTTTCTTT. The chain couples TRBV10-1 to TRBJ1-1; 9 bases match TRBD1. The CDR3 runs 15 residues. CDR1 and CDR2 from the germline V gene are WNHNN and SYGVQD (reference sequence). J lost 1 base, V lost 5 bases, and 5 bases had no gene match.

This chain connects TRBV2 to TRBJ1-5; TRBD1 matches at 7 bases. Germline V lookup: CDR1 SNHLY, CDR2 FYNNEI. V lost 4 bases, J lost 3 bases, and 3 bases stayed unmatched. This CDR3 has 14 amino acids. The CDR3 nucleotides are TGTGCCAGCAGTGCACAGGGGAACAATCAGCCCCAGCATTTT. It codes for CASSAQGNNQPQHF. Together with reference TRBV2 and TRBJ1-5, the CDR3 gives the full variable domain: EPEVTQTPSHQVTQMGQEVILRCVPISNHLYFYWYRQILGQKVEFLVSFYNNEISEKSEIFDDQFSVERPDGSNFTLKIRSTKLEDSAMYFCASSAQGNNQPQHFGDGTRLSIL.

V and J are TRBV24-1 and TRBJ1-5; D is unresolved. The CDR3 contains 14 residues. Germline CDR1 is KGHDR and CDR2 is SFDVKD. V lost 1 base, J lost 4 bases, and 7 bases lay in between. In DNA, the CDR3 is TGTGCCACCAGTGATTTCACAGTGAATCAGCCCCAGCATTTT. This codes for CATSDFTVNQPQHF.

The chain couples TRBV7-9 to TRBJ2-1, with 7 bases aligning to TRBD1. CDR3 size: 15 residues. Germline loops: CDR1 SEHNR, CDR2 FQNEAQ (reference sequence). V lost 5 bases and J lost 9; bases outside the gene matches: 13. CDR3 residues: CASSQWTGPSSEQFF. DNA for the CDR3: TGTGCCAGCAGCCAATGGACAGGTCCTAGCTCTGAGCAGTTCTTC.

The CDR3 DNA reads as TGTGCCAGCTCACGGACGGGGGGCGGCACAGATACGCAGTATTTT. Its protein product is CASSRTGGGTDTQYF. The V call is TRBV18, the J call TRBJ2-3; D is perhaps TRBD2 (7 bases). V lost 4 bases and J 1 base, leaving 12 bases between the germline ends. Per the germline V gene, CDR1 is KGHSH and CDR2 is LQKENI. This CDR3 comprises 15 residues.

The chain is built from TRBV5-5 and TRBJ1-2; no clear D. The germline V gene encodes CDR1 SGHKS and CDR2 YYEKEE (reference sequence). Trimming removed 2 bases from V and 4 bases from J, with 12 bases in between. CDR3 length: 14 residues. CDR3 in amino acids: CASSFPSGSYGYTF. The CDR3 DNA reads as TGTGCCAGCAGCTTCCCTTCGGGGAGCTATGGCTACACCTTC.

V usage is TRBV3-1 (or the pseudogene TRBV3-2) and J usage is TRBJ1-3; D perhaps matches TRBD1 (6 bases). Germline values: CDR1 LGHDT, CDR2 YNNKEL (reference sequence). V was clipped by 3 bases and J by 4 bases, with 10 bases between them. The CDR3 is 14 amino acids. CDR3: CASSHYRVGNTIYF. CDR3 coding DNA: TGTGCCAGCAGCCATTACAGGGTGGGAAACACCATATATTTT.

This chain connects TRBV19 to TRBJ2-7, with 12 bases lining up with TRBD1. The CDR3 totals 14 residues. Trimming at V came to 6 bases and at J to 3 bases, leaving 3 bases not matched to a gene. Germline V gene sequence: CDR1 LNHDA, CDR2 SQIVND (reference sequence). CDR3 amino acids: CASRGTGGNYEQYF. CDR3 DNA: TGTGCCAGTAGGGGGACAGGGGGCAACTACGAGCAGTACTTC.

The chain joins TRBV7-9 to TRBJ1-1; no definite D call. This CDR3 has 13 amino acids. Germline V lookup: CDR1 SEHNR, CDR2 FQNEAQ (reference sequence). V gave up 3 bases and J gave up 6 bases, with 11 bases separating them. The DNA of the CDR3 is TGTGCCAGCAGCTTTCTGAGCATCCCTGAAGCTTTCTTT. It specifies CASSFLSIPEAFF.

The genes are TRBV19 and TRBJ1-3, with D possibly TRBD1 on 5 matching bases. Trimming took off 8 bases at V and 2 bases at J, with 13 bases between the two ends. The length of the CDR3 is 14 residues. Germline V lookup: CDR1 LNHDA, CDR2 SQIVND (reference sequence). The CDR3 bases are TGTGCCAGTGAGCGGGGGGGTGCTGGAAACACCATATATTTT. Its protein is CASERGGAGNTIYF.

The V call is TRBV6-5, the J call TRBJ1-1; 7 bases fit TRBD1. J was trimmed by 6 bases and V by 2 bases; bases with no gene match: 6. CDR3 size: 14 residues. Germline V CDR1 and CDR2: MNHEY, SVGAGI. Written as DNA, the CDR3 is TGTGCCAGCAGTTACACAGGGGCCGGGGCTGAAGCTTTCTTT. Translating it yields CASSYTGAGAEAFF.

This chain uses TRBV2 with TRBJ2-3; 9 nucleotides align to TRBD2. CDR3 length: 15 residues. Losses at the gene ends were 9 bases for V and 2 bases for J; bases not matched to a gene: 9. Germline assignment: CDR1 SNHLY and CDR2 FYNNEI. The CDR3 is CARNAGGIATDTQYF. CDR3 DNA sequence: TGTGCCAGGAATGCGGGGGGGATTGCCACAGATACGCAGTATTTT. Combining the CDR3 with reference TRBV2 and TRBJ2-3 gives the whole variable domain EPEVTQTPSHQVTQMGQEVILRCVPISNHLYFYWYRQILGQKVEFLVSFYNNEISEKSEIFDDQFSVERPDGSNFTLKIRSTKLEDSAMYFCARNAGGIATDTQYFGPGTRLTVL.

The rearrangement uses TRBV18 and TRBJ1-1, with D possibly being TRBD1 (5 bases). CDR1 is KGHSH, CDR2 LQKENI, per germline. V shed 5 bases and J shed 2 bases, with 15 bases lying between them. The length of the CDR3 is 15 residues. The CDR3 spells CASSAQADINTEAFF. CDR3 bases: TGTGCCAGCTCAGCCCAGGCGGACATCAACACTGAAGCTTTCTTT.

The chain has TRBV5-6 and TRBJ1-5; maybe TRBD1 (6 bases). With 3 bases removed from V and 3 bases from J, the gap between germline ends came to 16 bases. CDR1 SGHDT and CDR2 YYEEEE come from the germline V gene. This CDR3 comprises 16 residues. This CDR3 reads CASSYWDTGNNQPQHF. The CDR3 DNA reads TGTGCCAGCAGCTACTGGGACACTGGAAACAATCAGCCCCAGCATTTT.

The chain links TRBV5-1 to TRBJ1-5; D is undetermined. The CDR3 is made up of 14 amino acids. Trimming cost V 4 bases and J 1 base, with 9 bases left between them. The germline V gene encodes CDR1 SGHRS and CDR2 YFSETQ. The DNA for the CDR3 is TGCGCCAGCAGCCCAGACGGGAGCAATCAGCCCCAGCATTTT. This codes for CASSPDGSNQPQHF.

This sequence joins TRBV6-5 and TRBJ1-1; maybe TRBD1 (6 bases). This CDR3 spans 15 amino acids. Germline V gene lookup returns CDR1 MNHEY and CDR2 SVGAGI. Trimming pared 4 bases from V and 8 bases from J, leaving 20 bases between. The CDR3 region is CASSSGTSGTSEAFF. CDR3 sequence (DNA): TGTGCCAGCAGTTCCGGGACATCGGGCACATCGGAAGCTTTCTTT.

The chain couples TRBV7-2 to TRBJ1-1; D might be TRBD1 (5 bases). The V end was cut by 2 bases, the J end by 3 bases, with 16 bases between. The V gene's germline CDR1 is SGHTA and CDR2 FQGNSA. The CDR3 runs 16 residues. The CDR3 DNA is TGTGCCAGCAGCTTATTAGGCAGGGTGGGCCACACTGAAGCTTTCTTT. It yields the protein CASSLLGRVGHTEAFF.

The rearrangement links TRBV19 to TRBJ1-1; D gene ambiguous. The germline V and J ends were trimmed by 9 bases and 0 bases, with 14 bases remaining between them. The CDR3 sequence is 14 residues long. CDR1 and CDR2 (germline): LNHDA, SQIVND (reference sequence). The CDR3 bases are TGTGCCAGCTCACTTCCTACCATGAACACTGAAGCTTTCTTT. Amino acid sequence: CASSLPTMNTEAFF.

This clone was observed a single time. The CDR3 region is CASSLIAGNTIYF. The CDR3 nucleotides read TGTGCCAGCAGCTTAATCGCTGGAAACACCATATATTTT. The chain joins TRBV11-2 to TRBJ1-3; no definite D call. This CDR3 spans 13 amino acids. CDR1 is SGHAT, CDR2 FQNNGV, per germline. Trimming removed 2 bases at V and 2 bases at J, with 4 bases between. Full variable domain (remainder filled in from reference TRBV11-2 and TRBJ1-3): EAGVAQSPRYKIIEKRQSVAFWCNPISGHATLYWYQQILGQGPKLLIQFQNNGVVDDSQLPKDRFSAERLKGVDSTLKIQPAKLEDSAVYLCASSLIAGNTIYFGEGSWLTVV.

The chain carries TRBV11-1 and TRBJ1-5; the D is unclear. The germline gives CDR1 SGHAT, CDR2 FQDESV (reference sequence). CDR3 length: 15 residues. V was clipped by 3 bases and J by 0 bases, with 9 bases between them. The CDR3 spells CASSLTGNSNQPQHF. The CDR3 nucleotides read TGTGCCAGCAGCTTGACGGGTAATAGCAATCAGCCCCAGCATTTT.

V gene TRBV19 combines with J gene TRBJ2-1; 8 nucleotides match TRBD2. Trimming removed 4 bases from V and 0 bases from J; junction bases left unmatched: 5. From germline, CDR1 is LNHDA and CDR2 SQIVND (reference sequence). The CDR3 consists of 16 residues. CDR3 sequence reads: CASSSSGTSSYNEQFF. The CDR3 DNA is TGTGCCAGTAGTAGTTCCGGGACTAGCTCCTACAATGAGCAGTTCTTC.

The chain has TRBV27 and TRBJ1-3; D not certain. The CDR3 is 12 residues long. Germline V gene lookup returns CDR1 MNHEY and CDR2 SMNVEV (reference sequence). V gave up 5 bases and J gave up 2 bases, with 4 bases separating them. CDR3 loop: CASSLPGNTIYF. For the CDR3, the DNA is TGTGCCAGCAGTCTTCCTGGAAACACCATATATTTT.

This chain connects TRBV9 to TRBJ2-1; D perhaps matches TRBD2 (7 bases). The CDR3 loop spans 15 amino acids. V lost 0 bases and J 9 bases, leaving 16 bases between the germline ends. Germline lookup yields CDR1 SGDLS and CDR2 YYNGEE. CDR3 amino acids: CASSVEGGPRGEQFF. In DNA form, the CDR3 reads TGTGCCAGCAGCGTAGAGGGGGGGCCACGAGGTGAGCAGTTCTTC.